These 27 T cell receptor beta chains share one sample of origin, sequenced in a study of T cell changes during pregnancy in multiple sclerosis. Only in-frame clones appear in the TCRdb table, and some are missing; sequencing was by immunoSEQ multiplex PCR. The repertoire holds more than 35,000 clones, with about 92% as singletons. This sample comprised CD8+ T cells from peripheral blood mononuclear cells, obtained in the third trimester of pregnancy. Every receptor here comes from a female donor with multiple sclerosis, enrolled in a pregnancy study.

In its sample, this clone was seen once. V and J are TRBV10-3 and TRBJ1-1; weak D call: TRBD1 (5 bases). Germline V gene sequence: CDR1 ENHRY, CDR2 SYGVKD. The CDR3 has 14 residues. V lost 4 bases, J lost 0 bases, and 9 bases lay in between. This chain's CDR3 is CAISVWGMNTEAFF. In DNA form, the CDR3 reads TGTGCCATCAGTGTCTGGGGCATGAACACTGAAGCTTTCTTT.

The genes are TRBV7-9 and TRBJ2-5; TRBD1 matches 7 bases. Germline V lookup: CDR1 SEHNR, CDR2 FQNEAQ (reference sequence). The CDR3 loop spans 16 amino acids. V trimming: 5 bases; J trimming: 3 bases; junction bases outside the gene matches: 12. The CDR3 nucleotides are TGTGCCAGCAGCCTTGGACAGGCCCCCGGGGAAGAGACCCAGTACTTC. This encodes CASSLGQAPGEETQYF.

V gene TRBV6-1 combines with J gene TRBJ1-1, with a tentative D call TRBD1 (6 bases). CDR1 and CDR2 from the germline V gene are MNHNS and SASEGT. Trimming took 3 bases from V and 4 from J, leaving 18 bases between them. CDR3 length: 16 residues. The CDR3 bases are TGTGCCAGCAGTGATCAGGGGTCTTACTCAGGCACTGAAGCTTTCTTT. Residues: CASSDQGSYSGTEAFF.

This clone turned up a few times. The rearrangement uses TRBV29-1 and TRBJ1-1; TRBD1 might be the D (5 bases). The CDR3 loop spans 13 amino acids. The V gene lost 4 bases and the J gene lost 3 bases, with 12 bases spanning the gap. Germline V lookup: CDR1 SQVTM, CDR2 ANQGSEA. CDR3 nucleotides: TGCAGCGTTGGGGCAGGGCGGTACACTGAAGCTTTCTTT. Translating it yields CSVGAGRYTEAFF.

CDR3 loop: CASSDTGELFF. The CDR3 coding sequence is TGTGCCAGCAGCGACACCGGGGAGCTGTTTTTT. The genes are TRBV6-6 and TRBJ2-2; D uncertain. V shed 6 bases and J shed 3 bases, with 2 bases lying between them. The CDR3 sequence is 11 residues long. The germline V gene encodes CDR1 MNHNY and CDR2 SVGAGI (reference sequence).

The chain carries TRBV27 and TRBJ2-3, with D hard to call. Germline V gene lookup returns CDR1 MNHEY and CDR2 SMNVEV (reference sequence). V shed 0 bases and J shed 2 bases, with 12 bases lying between them. The CDR3 length is 16 residues. For the CDR3, the DNA is TGTGCCAGCAGTTTATCGTCCTCCTACTTCACAGATACGCAGTATTTT. This translates into CASSLSSSYFTDTQYF.

The gene calls are TRBV19 and TRBJ2-7; perhaps TRBD1 as D (6 bases). The germline V and J ends were trimmed by 3 bases and 4 bases, with 16 bases remaining between them. Germline CDR1 is LNHDA and CDR2 is SQIVND (reference sequence). CDR3 size: 15 residues. In DNA form, the CDR3 reads TGTGCCAGTAGTATGGGATCCGGGACAACGTACGAGCAGTACTTC. Its protein is CASSMGSGTTYEQYF.

The chain uses TRBV27 and TRBJ2-7; D call uncertain. The germline V gene has CDR1 MNHEY and CDR2 SMNVEV (reference sequence). The CDR3 covers 12 residues. Trimming removed 4 bases at V and 5 bases at J, with 9 bases between. The CDR3 sequence: CASSSSPDEQYF. CDR3 coding DNA: TGTGCCAGCAGTTCCTCCCCCGACGAGCAGTACTTC.

V usage is TRBV11-2 and J usage is TRBJ2-7; TRBD2 might be the D (6 bases). V lost 1 base to trimming and J lost 0 bases, with 7 bases between them. CDR1 and CDR2 from the germline V gene are SGHAT and FQNNGV. The CDR3 sequence is 14 residues long. CDR3 amino acids: CASSLGGISYEQYF. CDR3 bases: TGTGCCAGCAGCTTAGGCGGGATCTCCTACGAGCAGTACTTC.

The rearrangement joins TRBV7-3 to TRBJ2-2; D perhaps matches TRBD1 (5 bases). V lost 0 bases, J lost 3 bases, and 8 bases lay in between. This CDR3 is built from 15 residues. Looked up from germline, CDR1 is SGHTA and CDR2 is FQGTGA. The CDR3 here is CASSLTGAYTGELFF. The CDR3 DNA is TGTGCCAGCAGCTTAACAGGGGCATACACCGGGGAGCTGTTTTTT. Supplemented by reference TRBV7-3 and TRBJ2-2, the full variable domain reads GAGVSQTPSNKVTEKGKYVELRCDPISGHTALYWYRQSLGQGPEFLIYFQGTGAADDSGLPNDRFFAVRPEGSVSTLKIQRTERGDSAVYLCASSLTGAYTGELFFGEGSRLTVL.

The rearrangement links TRBV5-1 to TRBJ2-3; D is undetermined. This CDR3 has 14 amino acids. In germline, CDR1 is SGHRS, CDR2 YFSETQ. V lost 4 bases, J lost 3 bases, and 12 bases lay in between. The CDR3 region is CASSQPTSTDTQYF. In nucleotides, the CDR3 is TGCGCCAGCAGCCAACCGACTTCGACAGATACGCAGTATTTT.

The CDR3 protein is CASSTEAYNEQFF. Here the CDR3 DNA reads TGTGCCAGCAGCACAGAAGCCTACAATGAGCAGTTCTTC. The chain combines TRBV5-5 with TRBJ2-1; no definite D call. The CDR3 runs to 13 residues. V shed 4 bases and J shed 2 bases, with 7 bases lying between them. Germline V CDR1 and CDR2: SGHKS, YYEKEE (reference sequence). Using reference TRBV5-5 and TRBJ2-1 for the parts outside the CDR3, the full variable domain is DAGVTQSPTHLIKTRGQQVTLRCSPISGHKSVSWYQQVLGQGPQFIFQYYEKEERGRGNFPDRFSARQFPNYSSELNVNALLLGDSALYLCASSTEAYNEQFFGPGTRLTVL.

In nucleotides, the CDR3 is TGTGCCACCGACCAAAACAGGGTCGCTGAAGCTTTCTTT. It is translated as CATDQNRVAEAFF. V gene TRBV15 combines with J gene TRBJ1-1, with D possibly being TRBD1 (6 bases). CDR1 and CDR2 from the germline V gene are LNHNV and YYDKDF (reference sequence). Trimming removed 8 bases at V and 6 bases at J, with 16 bases between. The CDR3 extends over 13 amino acids.

This rearrangement joins TRBV15 to TRBJ2-1; D is unresolved. Germline V gene data show CDR1 as LNHNV and CDR2 as YYDKDF (reference sequence). Trimming stripped 4 bases from V and 2 bases from J, with 15 bases between. This CDR3 contains 16 residues. The CDR3 is CATSTPKQTAYNEQFF. The DNA for the CDR3 is TGTGCCACCAGCACACCGAAGCAAACGGCCTACAATGAGCAGTTCTTC.

The gene calls are TRBV4-1 and TRBJ2-1; 11 bases line up with TRBD1. CDR1 is MGHRA, CDR2 YSYEKL, per germline. The CDR3 loop spans 17 amino acids. Losses at the gene ends were 4 bases for V and 3 bases for J; bases not matched to a gene: 8. This chain's CDR3 is CASSRRPGQGDYNEQFF. For the CDR3, the DNA is TGCGCCAGCAGCCGTAGACCGGGACAGGGGGACTACAATGAGCAGTTCTTC.

The CDR3 nucleotides read TGTGCCAGCAGCGCAGACAGGGACGACTACGAGCAGTACTTC. Translated, it gives CASSADRDDYEQYF. The chain couples TRBV5-6 to TRBJ2-7; 7 bases align to TRBD1. Germline values: CDR1 SGHDT, CDR2 YYEEEE. The ends lost 4 bases at V and 3 bases at J; junction bases unmatched: 7. The CDR3 is 14 amino acids.

The chain employs TRBV7-9 and TRBJ2-7, with 12 bases that match TRBD2. CDR1 is SEHNR and CDR2 is FQNEAQ in the germline V gene (reference sequence). The CDR3 contains 14 residues. Trimming took 6 bases from V and 7 from J; bases not matched to a gene: 7. The DNA of the CDR3 is TGTGCCAGCAGGAGACTAGCGGGGGTGGAGGAGCAGTACTTC. Protein product: CASRRLAGVEEQYF. Full variable domain (missing parts from reference TRBV7-9 and TRBJ2-7): DTGVSQNPRHKITKRGQNVTFRCDPISEHNRLYWYRQTLGQGPEFLTYFQNEAQLEKSRLLSDRFSAERPKGSFSTLEIQRTEQGDSAMYLCASRRLAGVEEQYFGPGTRLTVT.

V usage is TRBV6-4 and J usage is TRBJ2-3, with 14 bases fitting TRBD2. Germline CDR1 reads MRHNA; CDR2 reads SNTAGT. The CDR3 has 15 residues. Germline trimming cut 6 bases from V and 4 bases from J; bases unmatched to any gene: 3. CDR3 sequence: CASSGLAGGADTQYF. CDR3 nucleotide sequence: TGTGCCAGCAGCGGACTAGCGGGGGGCGCAGATACGCAGTATTTT.

The genes are TRBV28 and TRBJ1-5, with D perhaps TRBD1 (6 bases). Germline CDR1 reads MDHEN; CDR2 reads SYDVKM. V gave up 5 bases and J gave up 3 bases, with 17 bases separating them. The CDR3 runs to 16 residues. The CDR3 DNA reads as TGTGCCAGCAGTCGGGAGGGACAACGTGTCAATCAGCCCCAGCATTTT. Protein product: CASSREGQRVNQPQHF.

V gene TRBV4-1 combines with J gene TRBJ1-5; D gene ambiguous. CDR3 length: 16 amino acids. Germline V lookup: CDR1 MGHRA, CDR2 YSYEKL. Trimming cost V 0 bases and J 0 bases, with 9 bases left between them. In DNA, the CDR3 is TGCGCCAGCAGCCAAGATCTAGGCTATAGCAATCAGCCCCAGCATTTT. Its protein product is CASSQDLGYSNQPQHF.

This rearrangement joins TRBV11-2 to TRBJ2-2, with a weak D call TRBD1 (6 bases). The V gene lost 4 bases and the J gene lost 7 bases, with 19 bases spanning the gap. CDR3 length equals 16 residues. CDR1 and CDR2 from the germline V gene are SGHAT and FQNNGV. CDR3 in amino acids: CASSSVKGVGSGELFF. The CDR3 coding sequence is TGTGCCAGCAGCTCCGTAAAGGGGGTCGGTAGCGGGGAGCTGTTTTTT.

By frequency in the sample, this clone is medium-sized. The rearrangement links TRBV7-9 to TRBJ1-6; D is perhaps TRBD1 (6 bases). The CDR3 totals 14 residues. Germline assignment: CDR1 SEHNR and CDR2 FQNEAQ (reference sequence). V was trimmed by 6 bases and J by 10 bases, leaving 16 bases between them. CDR3 protein: CASSRLQGDSPLHF. CDR3 coding DNA: TGTGCCAGCAGTAGGCTACAGGGAGACTCACCCCTCCACTTT. The full variable domain, in which reference TRBV7-9 and TRBJ1-6 provide the parts outside the CDR3, is DTGVSQNPRHKITKRGQNVTFRCDPISEHNRLYWYRQTLGQGPEFLTYFQNEAQLEKSRLLSDRFSAERPKGSFSTLEIQRTEQGDSAMYLCASSRLQGDSPLHFGNGTRLTVT.

The chain carries TRBV7-2 and TRBJ2-7, with 10 nucleotides matching TRBD1. Germline V gene data show CDR1 as SGHTA and CDR2 as FQGNSA. Trimming at V came to 4 bases and at J to 2 bases, leaving 8 bases not matched to a gene. The CDR3 length is 16 residues. DNA for the CDR3: TGTGCCAGCAGCTCCCAAACCGGGACAGGGGCCTACGAGCAGTACTTC. Protein sequence: CASSSQTGTGAYEQYF.

V usage is TRBV2 and J usage is TRBJ1-5; D gene uncertain. Looked up from germline, CDR1 is SNHLY and CDR2 is FYNNEI. V shed 6 bases and J shed 0 bases, with 6 bases lying between them. This CDR3 is 13 amino acids long. The CDR3 DNA follows: TGTGCCAGCAGGGAGGGTAGCAATCAGCCCCAGCATTTT. Translation: CASREGSNQPQHF.

V is TRBV29-1 and J is TRBJ1-2, with D perhaps TRBD1 (6 bases). Between the trimmed V and J ends, which lost 3 bases and 6 bases, there was a span of 20 bases. Germline V CDR1 and CDR2: SQVTM, ANQGSEA. The CDR3 is 15 amino acids. CDR3 in amino acids: CSVESFEAGADGYTF. The CDR3 region has the DNA TGCAGCGTTGAGAGTTTCGAGGCAGGGGCTGATGGCTACACCTTC.

The gene calls are TRBV7-8 and TRBJ2-1; TRBD2 aligns across 10 bases. The V and J ends lost 0 bases and 7 bases, in that order; junction bases with no gene match: 12. Per the germline V gene, CDR1 is SGHVS and CDR2 is FQNEAQ. The CDR3 is 18 amino acids. The CDR3: CASSLAISGGAIRNEQFF. In DNA form, the CDR3 reads TGTGCCAGCAGCTTAGCGATCAGCGGGGGGGCGATCAGAAATGAGCAGTTCTTC.

V and J are TRBV7-3 and TRBJ2-5; 7 positions match TRBD1. Germline values: CDR1 SGHTA, CDR2 FQGTGA. V was pared by 5 bases and J by 4 bases, with 10 bases of the junction left unmatched. The CDR3 runs 15 residues. CDR3 region: CASSTTGTMGETQYF. The CDR3 DNA is TGTGCCAGCAGCACGACAGGGACCATGGGAGAGACCCAGTACTTC.